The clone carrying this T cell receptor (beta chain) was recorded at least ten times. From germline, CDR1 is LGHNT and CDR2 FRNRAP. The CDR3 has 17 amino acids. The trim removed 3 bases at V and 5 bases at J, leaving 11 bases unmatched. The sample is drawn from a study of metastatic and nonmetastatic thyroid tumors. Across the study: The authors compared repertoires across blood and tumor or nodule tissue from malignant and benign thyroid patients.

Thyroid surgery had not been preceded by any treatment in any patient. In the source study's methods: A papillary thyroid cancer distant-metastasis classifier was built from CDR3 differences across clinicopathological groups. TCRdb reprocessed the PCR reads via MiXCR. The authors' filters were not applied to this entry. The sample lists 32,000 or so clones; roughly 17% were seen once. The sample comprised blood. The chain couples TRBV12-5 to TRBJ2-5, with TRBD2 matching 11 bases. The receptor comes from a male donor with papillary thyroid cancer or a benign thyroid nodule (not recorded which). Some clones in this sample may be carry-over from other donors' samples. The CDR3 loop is CASGFPLGLAGGETQYF. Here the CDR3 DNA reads TGTGCTAGTGGTTTCCCCCTCGGGCTAGCGGGAGGTGAGACCCAGTACTTC.